What follows describes a single TCR beta chain. The antigen remains undetermined. The data originate from a study of CD8+CD57+ T cells in acquired aplastic anemia. Overall study context: Sorted CD4+ and CD8+ cells yielded DNA averaging around 3.2 ug.

Flow cytometry had shown expanded CD8+CD57+ cells in the patients chosen for sequencing. Therapy had not been given to patients before blood sampling. Points from the study as a whole: Patients had about 31 CD8+ CDR3 sequences in common with controls (the shared set). A significant difference in CD8+ Simpson's diversity between patients and controls was not found.

Genomic DNA templated the TCR beta VDJ and CDR3 profiling. TCRdb redid the calling of the reads with MiXCR, one entry per CDR3 protein. The sample lists roughly 180,000 distinct CDR3 sequences; 45% to 60% were seen once. Sequencing was done on a sample of sorted CD4+, CD8+, or CD8+CD57+ T cells (not recorded which) from PBMCs. The clonotype was recovered from a human donor with aplastic anemia.

DNA of the CDR3: TGTGCCACCAGTAAGGGGTACTCTAGCACAGATACGCAGTATTTT. Translating it yields CATSKGYSSTDTQYF. The rearrangement joins TRBV24-1 to TRBJ2-3; a weak D match, TRBD1 (5 bases). CDR3 length: 15 residues. The V gene lost 6 bases and the J gene lost 0 bases, with 12 bases spanning the gap. The germline CDR1 and CDR2 sequences are KGHDR and SFDVKD.